Each of the 24 T cell receptor beta chains below was sequenced from the same sample in a study of regulatory T cells in long-lasting Graves disease. This sample's time point: persistent/refractory GD, antithyroid drugs over 5 years with positive TRAb. Scientists built the TCR library using RNA that was extracted from PBMCs. CDR3-region Arm-PCR and iRepertoire HTBI primers produced the TCR beta libraries. MiXCR was run by TCRdb on the multiplex PCR reads, yielding one entry per CDR3 protein. The sample carries around 400,000 distinct CDR3 sequences, over 20% recorded once. The starting material was peripheral blood mononuclear cells (PBMCs), obtained when the disease was refractory, from a patient treated with antithyroid drugs. All receptors derive from a female donor with Graves disease.

This clonotype occurred a few times. V usage is TRBV7-9 and J usage is TRBJ2-7, with D perhaps matching TRBD1 (5 bases). Trimming shortened V by 4 bases and J by 6 bases, and 13 bases separated the two germline ends. Germline CDR1 SEHNR, CDR2 FQNEAQ (reference sequence). This CDR3 is built from 13 residues. Written as DNA, the CDR3 is TGTGCCAGCAGCTCCTACCAGGGCGGCGAGCAGTACTTC. This translates into CASSSYQGGEQYF. The complete variable domain, with remaining parts taken from reference TRBV7-9 and TRBJ2-7, reads DTGVSQNPRHKITKRGQNVTFRCDPISEHNRLYWYRQTLGQGPEFLTYFQNEAQLEKSRLLSDRFSAERPKGSFSTLEIQRTEQGDSAMYLCASSSYQGGEQYFGPGTRLTVT.

The sample holds many counts of this clonotype. This chain uses TRBV2 with TRBJ1-5; TRBD1 agrees at 8 bases. V dropped 4 bases and J dropped 7; count of bases not matched to a gene: 18. The CDR3 has 18 amino acids. CDR1 and CDR2 from the germline V gene are SNHLY and FYNNEI. CDR3 coding DNA: TGTGCCAGCAGTGGCCTTGGGACAGGCTCCCCTTCCGAGCAGCCCCAGCATTTT. As protein: CASSGLGTGSPSEQPQHF.

This clonotype has at least ten counts. The gene calls are TRBV12-3 or TRBV12-4 and TRBJ1-2, with 11 bases matching TRBD1. The CDR3 is 17 amino acids. With V trimmed by 3 bases and J by 4 bases, 10 bases remained unmatched. This CDR3 is CASSLSLDRGRLYGYTF. The CDR3 DNA reads TGTGCCAGCAGTTTGTCTCTGGACAGGGGGCGTCTCTATGGCTACACCTTC.

This clonotype was detected only a few times. The chain carries TRBV3-1 and TRBJ1-2; TRBD1 agrees at 7 bases. With V trimmed by 5 bases and J by 4 bases, 10 bases remained unmatched. The CDR3 length is 15 residues. Germline loops: CDR1 LGHDT, CDR2 YNNKEL (reference sequence). CDR3 residues: CASSSPGQQIYGYTF. The CDR3 nucleotides are TGTGCCAGCAGCTCGCCGGGACAGCAAATCTATGGCTACACCTTC.

There are many counts of this clonotype. This sequence joins TRBV6-5 and TRBJ2-2; no firm D call. The V gene's germline CDR1 is MNHEY and CDR2 SVGAGI. Trimming took 0 bases from V and 7 from J, leaving 3 bases between them. This CDR3 region has 12 residues. In DNA, the CDR3 is TGTGCCAGCAGTTACTCGTTCGGGGAGCTGTTTTTT. This codes for CASSYSFGELFF.

This clonotype has at least ten counts. The gene calls are TRBV30 and TRBJ2-5; D unresolved. The CDR3 sequence is 12 residues long. The ends were cut back, 2 bases at V and 0 bases at J, with 4 bases in the middle. Germline CDR1 is GTSNPN and CDR2 is SVGIG (reference sequence). The CDR3: CAWSQHQETQYF. In DNA, the CDR3 is TGTGCCTGGAGTCAACACCAAGAGACCCAGTACTTC.

The rearrangement joins TRBV20-1 to TRBJ2-7, with 7 bases aligning to TRBD1. Looked up from germline, CDR1 is DFQATT and CDR2 is SNEGSKA (reference sequence). The CDR3 has 13 amino acids. V lost 5 bases to trimming and J lost 3 bases; unmatched junction nucleotides: 7. In nucleotides, the CDR3 is TGCAGTGCTTACGAGGACAGGAGCTACGAGCAGTACTTC. As protein: CSAYEDRSYEQYF.

This clonotype has at least ten counts. V usage is TRBV28 and J usage is TRBJ1-2; D unclear. Deletions cut 7 bases from V and 3 bases from J, with 18 bases between. Per the germline V gene, CDR1 is MDHEN and CDR2 is SYDVKM. The CDR3 is 15 residues long. The DNA for the CDR3 is TGTGCCAGCAATGAGCACCGGGCAACTTACTATGGCTACACCTTC. Translation gives CASNEHRATYYGYTF.

The table lists this clonotype with many counts. The chain couples TRBV6-5 to TRBJ1-5; unclear D gene. Germline CDR1 MNHEY, CDR2 SVGAGI. This CDR3 comprises 14 residues. Trimming left V 4 bases short and J 8 bases short, with 15 bases between. The CDR3 protein is CASSLSGAPEPQHF. The CDR3 DNA reads TGTGCCAGCAGTTTGTCTGGAGCTCCAGAGCCCCAGCATTTT.

This chain links TRBV6-2 or TRBV6-3 with TRBJ2-7; the D is unclear. In germline, CDR1 is MNHEY, CDR2 SVGEGT. CDR3 length equals 18 residues. Deletions cut 5 bases from V and 1 base from J, with 24 bases between. Here the CDR3 reads CASSEDFVRFGFSYEQYF. CDR3 coding DNA: TGTGCCAGCAGTGAAGACTTCGTACGTTTTGGGTTTTCCTACGAGCAGTACTTC.

The table lists this clonotype with a few counts. V usage is TRBV5-1 and J usage is TRBJ2-5; no clear D gene. The CDR3 extends over 13 amino acids. V lost 4 bases, J lost 3 bases, and 10 bases lay in between. Germline CDR1 SGHRS, CDR2 YFSETQ. The CDR3 nucleotides read TGCGCCAGCAGCGTACAGACTGAAGAGACCCAGTACTTC. Protein product: CASSVQTEETQYF.

This clonotype has only one observation. This sequence joins TRBV30 and TRBJ2-7, with TRBD2 matching over 12 bases. CDR1 and CDR2 from the germline V gene are GTSNPN and SVGIG (reference sequence). V lost 1 base, J lost 5 bases, and 12 bases stayed unmatched. CDR3 size: 17 residues. For the CDR3, the DNA is TGTGCCTGGAGTGCGGGACTAGCGGGCCCTCCGCACCACGAGCAGTACTTC. Amino acids: CAWSAGLAGPPHHEQYF.

This clonotype was seen at least ten times. The rearrangement joins TRBV11-1 to TRBJ2-5, with 11 bases lining up with TRBD1. V trimming: 1 base; J trimming: 2 bases; junction bases outside the gene matches: 15. The CDR3 is 20 amino acids. Germline V gene sequence: CDR1 SGHAT, CDR2 FQDESV (reference sequence). The chain's CDR3 is CASSLDGPDRGPIGQETQYF. CDR3 in DNA: TGTGCCAGCAGCTTAGACGGTCCGGACAGGGGGCCTATAGGGCAAGAGACCCAGTACTTC.

V usage is TRBV20-1 and J usage is TRBJ1-5; a possible D gene is TRBD1 (5 bases). Germline CDR1 and CDR2: DFQATT and SNEGSKA (reference sequence). V shed 0 bases and J shed 4 bases, with 16 bases lying between them. The CDR3 has 16 residues. CDR3 protein: CSARDRIPGPNQPQHF. For the CDR3, the DNA is TGCAGTGCTAGAGATCGTATTCCAGGGCCTAATCAGCCCCAGCATTTT.

Here the CDR3 reads CASSLGQGNGQYF. The CDR3 nucleotides are TGTGCCAGCAGCTTAGGACAGGGAAACGGGCAGTACTTC. V and J are TRBV7-9 and TRBJ2-7; 7 bases line up with TRBD1. Trimming at V came to 1 base and at J to 9 bases, leaving 6 bases not matched to a gene. In germline, CDR1 is SEHNR, CDR2 FQNEAQ (reference sequence). This CDR3 comprises 13 residues.

This clonotype was recorded many times. J is TRBJ1-5 and V is TRBV2; 10 bases agree with TRBD1. The CDR3 length is 16 residues. The V gene's germline CDR1 is SNHLY and CDR2 FYNNEI. The junction had 8 bases not matched to a gene; V was cut back by 8 bases and J by 1 base. CDR3 DNA: TGTGCCAGCGGGCGGACAGGGGGTTCGAGCAATCAGCCCCAGCATTTT. It yields the protein CASGRTGGSSNQPQHF.

The table lists this clonotype with many counts. The rearrangement joins TRBV6-1 to TRBJ1-6; D might be TRBD1 (6 bases). Germline lookup yields CDR1 MNHNS and CDR2 SASEGT. The CDR3 is 13 residues long. Trimming stripped 0 bases from V and 13 bases from J, with 10 bases between. This CDR3 is CASSEAPGVPLHF. The CDR3 DNA reads TGTGCCAGCAGTGAAGCTCCAGGGGTCCCCCTCCACTTT.

This clonotype was observed a handful of times. The gene calls are TRBV20-1 and TRBJ1-1, with 9 bases that match TRBD1. Germline assignment: CDR1 DFQATT and CDR2 SNEGSKA (reference sequence). This CDR3 is 11 amino acids long. V trimming: 3 bases; J trimming: 8 bases; junction bases outside the gene matches: 1. CDR3 bases: TGCAGTGCTAGGGACAGGGGAGAAGCTTTCTTT. It encodes CSARDRGEAFF.

The chain carries TRBV29-1 and TRBJ2-7; D possibly corresponds to TRBD2 (6 bases). The V gene lost 1 base and the J gene lost 4 bases, with 11 bases spanning the gap. Germline CDR1 SQVTM, CDR2 ANQGSEA. The CDR3 consists of 13 residues. The CDR3 is CSVEVGTLYEQYF. The CDR3 DNA is TGCAGCGTTGAAGTCGGGACTCTTTACGAGCAGTACTTC.

This clonotype was seen only a few times. This chain joins TRBV11-1 and TRBJ2-7; 8 nucleotides line up with TRBD2. This CDR3 comprises 15 residues. Germline CDR1 is SGHAT and CDR2 is FQDESV (reference sequence). The V segment lost 5 bases and the J segment 3 bases; nucleotides outside the gene matches: 9. CDR3 sequence reads: CASSRTKGTSYEQYF. The CDR3 coding sequence is TGTGCCAGCAGCCGCACGAAGGGGACTAGCTACGAGCAGTACTTC. Looking up the rest from reference TRBV11-1 and TRBJ2-7 gives the full variable domain: EAEVAQSPRYKITEKSQAVAFWCDPISGHATLYWYRQILGQGPELLVQFQDESVVDDSQLPKDRFSAERLKGVDSTLKIQPAELGDSAMYLCASSRTKGTSYEQYFGPGTRLTVT.

The table lists this clonotype with many counts. The genes are TRBV6-1 and TRBJ1-6; the D is unclear. Germline CDR1 MNHNS, CDR2 SASEGT. The CDR3 is made up of 15 amino acids. The V end lost 1 base, the J end lost 8 bases, and 12 bases lay between the germline ends. Here the CDR3 DNA reads TGTGCCAGCAGTGAAGGGCCGGGGATGGATTCACCCCTCCACTTT. Translating gives CASSEGPGMDSPLHF.

This clonotype was picked up a small number of times. This sequence joins TRBV6-1 and TRBJ2-1; D is uncertain. This CDR3 contains 13 residues. V was shortened by 7 bases and J by 3 bases, with 10 bases between the two germline ends. Germline values: CDR1 MNHNS, CDR2 SASEGT. CDR3 residues: CASTPSGYNEQFF. The CDR3 DNA reads as TGTGCCAGCACCCCCTCGGGCTACAATGAGCAGTTCTTC.

J is TRBJ2-1 and V is TRBV2; D remains unclear. There are 10 residues in the CDR3. V lost 6 bases and J 7 bases, leaving 4 bases between the germline ends. The germline gives CDR1 SNHLY, CDR2 FYNNEI. CDR3 amino acids: CASRGNEQFF. The CDR3 region has the DNA TGTGCCAGCAGAGGGAATGAGCAGTTCTTC.

This clonotype was picked up a small number of times. This chain links TRBV2 with TRBJ2-3, with 9 bases aligning to TRBD2. The V gene end was trimmed by 6 bases and the J gene end by 2 bases; junction bases not matched to a gene: 6. This CDR3 has 15 amino acids. In germline, CDR1 is SNHLY, CDR2 FYNNEI. This chain's CDR3 is CASRGTSGYTDTQYF. The CDR3 region has the DNA TGTGCCAGCAGGGGAACTAGCGGGTACACAGATACGCAGTATTTT. The entire variable domain, with the rest obtained from reference TRBV2 and TRBJ2-3, is as follows: EPEVTQTPSHQVTQMGQEVILRCVPISNHLYFYWYRQILGQKVEFLVSFYNNEISEKSEIFDDQFSVERPDGSNFTLKIRSTKLEDSAMYFCASRGTSGYTDTQYFGPGTRLTVL.